The 23 T cell receptor beta chains in this list originate from one sample, sequenced in a study of blood T cell repertoires in COVID-19. Sequencing used immunoSEQ multiplex PCR; TCRdb keeps in-frame clones, though not all of them. The data contain about 210,000 clones, around four fifths of them singletons. Sequences were obtained from peripheral blood. The receptors shown here come from a woman aged 65 to 85 with COVID-19, enrolled during active disease.

The rearrangement joins TRBV6-6 to TRBJ2-7; no reliable D call. Between the trimmed V and J ends, which lost 6 bases and 5 bases, there was a span of 14 bases. This CDR3 has 13 amino acids. In germline, CDR1 is MNHNY, CDR2 SVGAGI (reference sequence). The CDR3 nucleotides read TGTGCCAGCAGGTCCAGGCTCGTGGACGAGCAGTACTTC. Translation: CASRSRLVDEQYF.

This clone has a single count. The CDR3 nucleotides read TGCGCCAGCAGTACGACAGGGGCCGGTGAAGCTTTCTTT. This gives the protein CASSTTGAGEAFF. V and J are TRBV10-1 and TRBJ1-1, with TRBD1 matching 8 bases. This CDR3 is 13 amino acids long. Germline assignment: CDR1 WNHNN and CDR2 SYGVQD (reference sequence). V lost 5 bases and J lost 7; bases outside the gene matches: 6.

A remark on this clone: The junction departs from the called germline gene at one end, perhaps through a read error. The chain has TRBV5-1 and TRBJ2-6; D may be TRBD1 (5 bases). The germline V gene has CDR1 SGHRS and CDR2 YFSETQ. The CDR3 runs 14 residues. CDR3 sequence: CASSLLTGANILTF. The CDR3 DNA reads TGCGCCAGCAGCTTGTTAACTGGGGCCAACATCCTGACTTTC.

The chain uses TRBV11-2 and TRBJ2-7, with 8 bases identical to TRBD1. Germline assignment: CDR1 SGHAT and CDR2 FQNNGV. V was clipped by 4 bases and J by 3 bases; unmatched bases: 8. The CDR3 runs to 15 residues. The CDR3 nucleotides are TGTGCCAGCAGCTCGAACGACAGGGGCAGCTACGAGCAGTACTTC. This codes for CASSSNDRGSYEQYF.

The chain uses TRBV5-1 and TRBJ2-7, with TRBD2 matching 11 bases. This CDR3 has 15 amino acids. Germline CDR1 is SGHRS and CDR2 is YFSETQ. The V and J ends lost 4 bases and 7 bases, in that order; junction bases with no gene match: 10. The CDR3 sequence: CASSTLSGRADEQYF. The CDR3 DNA reads as TGCGCCAGCAGCACCCTTAGCGGGAGGGCCGATGAGCAGTACTTC.

The rearrangement uses TRBV4-1 and TRBJ2-5, with 12 bases that match TRBD2. The V segment lost 1 base and the J segment 1 base; nucleotides outside the gene matches: 7. Germline V CDR1 and CDR2: MGHRA, YSYEKL. The CDR3 has 18 amino acids. Here the CDR3 reads CASSQGALAGGVQETQYF. The CDR3 region has the DNA TGCGCCAGCAGCCAAGGAGCTCTAGCGGGAGGGGTCCAAGAGACCCAGTACTTC.

The J gene is TRBJ1-1, the V gene TRBV11-3, with 10 positions matching TRBD1. With V trimmed by 3 bases and J by 0 bases, 13 bases remained unmatched. The germline V gene has CDR1 SGHNT and CDR2 YENEEA. The CDR3 consists of 19 residues. CDR3: CASSLTNLGQGLMNTEAFF. The CDR3 coding sequence is TGTGCCAGCAGCTTGACTAATTTGGGACAGGGGTTGATGAACACTGAAGCTTTCTTT. The full variable domain, its missing parts supplied by reference TRBV11-3 and TRBJ1-1, is EAGVVQSPRYKIIEKKQPVAFWCNPISGHNTLYWYLQNLGQGPELLIRYENEEAVDDSQLPKDRFSAERLKGVDSTLKIQPAELGDSAVYLCASSLTNLGQGLMNTEAFFGQGTRLTVV.

V gene TRBV6-6 combines with J gene TRBJ2-7; tentatively, D is TRBD2 (6 bases). Germline values: CDR1 MNHNY, CDR2 SVGAGI (reference sequence). This CDR3 region has 15 residues. Between the trimmed V and J ends, which lost 7 bases and 0 bases, there was a span of 16 bases. The CDR3 nucleotides are TGTGCCAGCAAACTTTTGCGGGATAGCTCCTACGAGCAGTACTTC. It yields the protein CASKLLRDSSYEQYF.

The chain recombines TRBV5-1 with TRBJ2-4, with D possibly TRBD2 on 5 matching bases. V lost 0 bases, J lost 8 bases, and 12 bases lay in between. CDR1 is SGHRS and CDR2 is YFSETQ in the germline V gene. This CDR3 contains 14 residues. CDR3 DNA sequence: TGCGCCAGCAGCTTGGGGCGGGCGATTGACATTCAGTACTTC. It yields the protein CASSLGRAIDIQYF.

This clone was counted between two and nine times. V gene TRBV19 combines with J gene TRBJ2-7; a possible D gene is TRBD1 (5 bases). CDR1 is LNHDA and CDR2 is SQIVND in the germline V gene (reference sequence). Trimming pared 10 bases from V and 6 bases from J, leaving 25 bases between. The CDR3 length is 15 residues. The CDR3 coding sequence is TGTGCCACCAAAATCTCAGGACAAACCCGCTCCGAGCAGTACTTC. Translation: CATKISGQTRSEQYF. Full variable domain (remainder filled in from reference TRBV19 and TRBJ2-7): DGGITQSPKYLFRKEGQNVTLSCEQNLNHDAMYWYRQDPGQGLRLIYYSQIVNDFQKGDIAEGYSVSREKKESFPLTVTSAQKNPTAFYLCATKISGQTRSEQYFGPGTRLTVT.

The chain employs TRBV3-1 (or the pseudogene TRBV3-2) and TRBJ1-4, with D tentatively TRBD1 (6 bases). The CDR3 runs to 15 residues. V gave up 6 bases and J gave up 8 bases, with 19 bases separating them. The germline CDR1 and CDR2 sequences are LGHDT and YNNKEL (reference sequence). The CDR3 here is CASSLTGPIGEKLFF. CDR3 nucleotide sequence: TGTGCCAGCAGTCTAACAGGGCCCATTGGAGAAAAACTGTTTTTT.

This clone appeared once. The genes are TRBV5-5 and TRBJ1-5; weak D call: TRBD1 (5 bases). The V end lost 0 bases, the J end lost 4 bases, and 11 bases lay between the germline ends. Germline V gene sequence: CDR1 SGHKS, CDR2 YYEKEE (reference sequence). CDR3 size: 15 residues. The CDR3 DNA sequence: TGTGCCAGCAGCTTGGATGGGGGGATAAATCAGCCCCAGCATTTT. Its translation is CASSLDGGINQPQHF.

This chain uses TRBV6-5 with TRBJ1-4; 7 bases map to TRBD1. The CDR3 spans 15 residues. From germline, CDR1 is MNHEY and CDR2 SVGAGI. V lost 1 base to trimming and J lost 4 bases; unmatched junction nucleotides: 3. CDR3 residues: CASSYFGDSNEKLFF. The CDR3 DNA follows: TGTGCCAGCAGTTACTTTGGGGACAGTAATGAAAAACTGTTTTTT.

With respect to this clone: The sample has other DNA sequences that encode this CDR3 too. V gene TRBV5-6 combines with J gene TRBJ1-6; D unclear. The germline CDR1 and CDR2 sequences are SGHDT and YYEEEE. With 4 bases removed from V and 5 bases from J, the gap between germline ends came to 13 bases. This CDR3 contains 15 residues. CDR3 nucleotide sequence: TGTGCCAGCAGCCCCCGCCGCGGGAATAATTCACCCCTCCACTTT. Its translation: CASSPRRGNNSPLHF.

This clone came up once. The chain carries TRBV27 and TRBJ2-1, with 7 bases fitting TRBD2. The CDR3 totals 15 residues. Germline CDR1 is MNHEY and CDR2 is SMNVEV (reference sequence). V lost 5 bases and J lost 4; bases outside the gene matches: 8. The CDR3 nucleotides read TGTGCCAGCAGTATGACCGGGACTATGTACAATGAGCAGTTCTTC. Translated, it gives CASSMTGTMYNEQFF.

The chain couples TRBV28 to TRBJ2-3; the D gene is possibly TRBD1 (7 bases). Germline lookup yields CDR1 MDHEN and CDR2 SYDVKM. V lost 5 bases and J lost 0, with 27 bases in between. The CDR3 loop spans 20 amino acids. The CDR3 DNA is TGTGCCAGCAGTCATCTGGGGAGGACAGGTGGGACCCCTAGCACAGATACGCAGTATTTT. Its translation is CASSHLGRTGGTPSTDTQYF. Supplemented by reference TRBV28 and TRBJ2-3, the full variable domain reads DVKVTQSSRYLVKRTGEKVFLECVQDMDHENMFWYRQDPGLGLRLIYFSYDVKMKEKGDIPEGYSVSREKKERFSLILESASTNQTSMYLCASSHLGRTGGTPSTDTQYFGPGTRLTVL.

V usage is TRBV6-9 and J usage is TRBJ1-5, with 7 bases lining up with TRBD1. Per the germline V gene, CDR1 is MNHGY and CDR2 is SVAAGI. With V trimmed by 4 bases and J by 0 bases, 15 bases remained unmatched. This CDR3 is built from 19 residues. In DNA form, the CDR3 reads TGTGCCAGCAGTTGTATGTGGAGGGGGCCGCTTTATAGCAATCAGCCCCAGCATTTT. This sequence encodes CASSCMWRGPLYSNQPQHF.

The rearrangement uses TRBV5-4 and TRBJ2-1; D may be TRBD1 (6 bases). Germline V gene sequence: CDR1 SGHNT, CDR2 YYREEE (reference sequence). The CDR3 is made up of 14 amino acids. Trimming took off 4 bases at V and 10 bases at J, with 18 bases between the two ends. The CDR3 DNA is TGTGCCAGCAGCCATGATGGACAGCCGGAAGAGCAGTTCTTC. Residues: CASSHDGQPEEQFF.

This clone was seen a few times. The chain joins TRBV4-3 to TRBJ2-7; D gene unclear. This CDR3 comprises 15 residues. Germline loops: CDR1 LGHNA, CDR2 YSLEER. V gave up 0 bases and J gave up 0 bases, with 9 bases separating them. CDR3 sequence: CASSQELRNSYEQYF. The CDR3 region has the DNA TGCGCCAGCAGCCAAGAACTACGGAACTCCTACGAGCAGTACTTC.

The chain carries TRBV2 and TRBJ1-2; weak D call: TRBD1 (6 bases). The CDR3 loop spans 14 amino acids. Between the trimmed V and J ends, which lost 3 bases and 1 base, there was a span of 9 bases. Germline assignment: CDR1 SNHLY and CDR2 FYNNEI. CDR3 in amino acids: CASSETGDNYGYTF. The DNA of the CDR3 is TGTGCCAGCAGTGAGACAGGCGATAACTATGGCTACACCTTC.

This chain joins TRBV18 and TRBJ1-1; D possibly corresponds to TRBD1 (5 bases). CDR1 KGHSH and CDR2 LQKENI come from the germline V gene. V was clipped by 3 bases and J by 7 bases, with 15 bases between them. This CDR3 region has 14 residues. The DNA of the CDR3 is TGTGCCAGCTCACCCTTGGGGGGGACGGATGAAGCTTTCTTT. This translates into CASSPLGGTDEAFF.

The sample holds a few counts of this clone. The rearrangement joins TRBV9 to TRBJ1-5, with TRBD1 identical over 10 bases. The ends lost 3 bases at V and 6 bases at J; junction bases unmatched: 6. The CDR3 has 15 residues. Looked up from germline, CDR1 is SGDLS and CDR2 is YYNGEE. As DNA, the CDR3 is TGTGCCAGCAGCGAGACAGGGGGCGCGGGTCAGCCCCAGCATTTT. Protein product: CASSETGGAGQPQHF.

A word on this clone: Additional DNA sequences in this sample encode the identical CDR3. V gene TRBV9 combines with J gene TRBJ2-1, with 13 bases aligning to TRBD2. Looked up from germline, CDR1 is SGDLS and CDR2 is YYNGEE. With 0 bases clipped from V and 8 bases from J, the junction kept 2 bases outside the gene matches. The CDR3 totals 15 residues. The chain's CDR3 is CASSVVTSGRHEQFF. The DNA of the CDR3 is TGTGCCAGCAGCGTAGTGACTAGCGGGAGGCATGAGCAGTTCTTC.